These 27 T cell receptor beta chains share one sample of origin, sequenced in a study of cytomegalovirus exposure and HLA in healthy donors. The PCR had 60 Vbeta and 13 Jbeta primers. The protocol was immunoSEQ multiplex PCR, while the TCRdb copy is restricted to in-frame clones and leaves out a portion. The sample has roughly 100,000 clones; 70% to 80% are singletons. Material for sequencing was PBMCs. The source is a man younger than 35 in good health and CMV-seropositive.

The table lists this clone with a few counts. The rearrangement joins TRBV2 to TRBJ2-5, with TRBD2 matching 7 bases. The CDR3 is made up of 14 amino acids. Germline V gene lookup returns CDR1 SNHLY and CDR2 FYNNEI. Losses at the gene ends were 8 bases for V and 7 bases for J; bases not matched to a gene: 13. The CDR3 nucleotides are TGTGCCAGCCAGGACCGGCGGGGGATGGTGACCCAGTACTTC. Encoded protein: CASQDRRGMVTQYF. Full variable domain (remainder filled in from reference TRBV2 and TRBJ2-5): EPEVTQTPSHQVTQMGQEVILRCVPISNHLYFYWYRQILGQKVEFLVSFYNNEISEKSEIFDDQFSVERPDGSNFTLKIRSTKLEDSAMYFCASQDRRGMVTQYFGPGTRLLVL.

The chain employs TRBV4-1 and TRBJ1-3, with D perhaps TRBD1 (5 bases). CDR1 MGHRA and CDR2 YSYEKL come from the germline V gene. The length of the CDR3 is 17 residues. V gave up 0 bases and J gave up 0 bases, with 12 bases separating them. In DNA, the CDR3 is TGCGCCAGCAGCCAAGATTGGGACTCGAGCTCTGGAAACACCATATATTTT. Its protein is CASSQDWDSSSGNTIYF.

This clone was picked up one time. The rearrangement links TRBV7-8 to TRBJ2-7; 9 positions match TRBD1. Trimming took 5 bases from V and 4 from J; bases not matched to a gene: 9. The CDR3 sequence is 15 residues long. Germline lookup yields CDR1 SGHVS and CDR2 FQNEAQ. Written as DNA, the CDR3 is TGTGCCAGCAGCCTCCCGGGACAGGGTTCATACGAGCAGTACTTC. Its protein is CASSLPGQGSYEQYF.

This sequence joins TRBV5-1 and TRBJ2-1, with 9 bases identical to TRBD2. Per the germline V gene, CDR1 is SGHRS and CDR2 is YFSETQ. V dropped 4 bases and J dropped 0; count of bases not matched to a gene: 5. The CDR3 runs to 16 residues. The CDR3 sequence: CASSRSGGISYNEQFF. In DNA form, the CDR3 reads TGCGCCAGCAGCCGGAGCGGGGGGATCTCCTACAATGAGCAGTTCTTC.

The chain uses TRBV27 and TRBJ1-1; 7 nucleotides line up with TRBD1. The CDR3 is made up of 13 amino acids. V lost 10 bases, J lost 9 bases, and 14 bases stayed unmatched. Germline values: CDR1 MNHEY, CDR2 SMNVEV (reference sequence). The CDR3 nucleotides read TGTGCCACCGCTACGACAGGGCCCCCTCAAGCTTTCTTT. Translated: CATATTGPPQAFF.

This chain joins TRBV5-6 and TRBJ1-4; D uncertain. Trimming cost V 2 bases and J 8 bases, with 13 bases left between them. CDR1 SGHDT and CDR2 YYEEEE come from the germline V gene. The CDR3 consists of 14 residues. The chain's CDR3 is CASSFSGLSEKLFF. The CDR3, as DNA: TGTGCCAGCAGCTTTTCCGGACTATCGGAAAAACTGTTTTTT.

V and J are TRBV7-9 and TRBJ2-1; D possibly corresponds to TRBD2 (5 bases). This CDR3 region has 15 residues. From germline, CDR1 is SEHNR and CDR2 FQNEAQ (reference sequence). The germline V and J ends were trimmed by 7 bases and 3 bases, with 16 bases remaining between them. CDR3 in DNA: TGTGCCAGCATTCCTGAGGGCACTTTCTACAATGAGCAGTTCTTC. Translation gives CASIPEGTFYNEQFF.

A few counts support this clone. CDR3: CASSPREFDYEQYF. DNA of the CDR3: TGTGCCAGCTCACCAAGAGAGTTCGACTACGAGCAGTACTTC. The rearrangement links TRBV18 to TRBJ2-7; no clear D. With 2 bases removed from V and 3 bases from J, the gap between germline ends came to 11 bases. Germline CDR1 and CDR2: KGHSH and LQKENI. CDR3 length: 14 residues.

The sample holds one count of this clone. The CDR3 DNA reads TGTGCCTGGCTTCAACAGTTTAACACTGAAGCTTTCTTT. Protein: CAWLQQFNTEAFF. The rearrangement joins TRBV30 to TRBJ1-1; D ambiguous. Trimming shortened V by 5 bases and J by 2 bases, and 12 bases separated the two germline ends. Germline loops: CDR1 GTSNPN, CDR2 SVGIG (reference sequence). The CDR3 spans 13 residues. The whole variable domain, remainder taken from reference TRBV30 and TRBJ1-1, is SQTIHQWPATLVQPVGSPLSLECTVEGTSNPNLYWYRQAAGRGLQLLFYSVGIGQISSEVPQNLSASRPQDRQFILSSKKLLLSDSGFYLCAWLQQFNTEAFFGQGTRLTVV.

The gene calls are TRBV11-2 and TRBJ2-7; D gene unclear. The germline V gene encodes CDR1 SGHAT and CDR2 FQNNGV. V gave up 5 bases and J gave up 4 bases, with 3 bases separating them. The CDR3 extends over 10 amino acids. CDR3 nucleotide sequence: TGTGCCAGCAGCCAATACGAGCAGTACTTC. Amino acids: CASSQYEQYF.

The V gene is TRBV6-1, the J gene TRBJ1-6; D perhaps matches TRBD1 (6 bases). CDR1 is MNHNS, CDR2 SASEGT, per germline. The V end lost 8 bases, the J end lost 6 bases, and 11 bases lay between the germline ends. The CDR3 runs to 13 residues. In nucleotides, the CDR3 is TGTGCCAGCCAGGGGTTGGGTAATTCACCCCTCCACTTT. Protein product: CASQGLGNSPLHF.

This clone has only a few counts. The chain carries TRBV4-2 and TRBJ2-7, with 9 bases fitting TRBD1. Germline values: CDR1 LGHNA, CDR2 YNFKEQ. After removal of 3 bases from V and 3 bases from J, the junction contained 6 bases not matched to a gene. The CDR3 totals 15 residues. CDR3 in amino acids: CASSHPTGGSYEQYF. CDR3 nucleotide sequence: TGTGCCAGCAGCCATCCGACAGGGGGTAGCTACGAGCAGTACTTC.

This clone occurred a few times. This chain joins TRBV5-1 and TRBJ2-1; 9 nucleotides align to TRBD2. CDR1 is SGHRS, CDR2 YFSETQ, per germline. V shed 0 bases, J shed 6 bases, and the junction held 4 bases outside the gene matches. The CDR3 covers 15 residues. CDR3 sequence reads: CASSLAAGGGNEQFF. The CDR3 DNA sequence: TGCGCCAGCAGCTTGGCAGCGGGGGGAGGCAATGAGCAGTTCTTC.

The rearrangement joins TRBV5-1 to TRBJ2-2; 10 bases are a match to TRBD2. The germline gives CDR1 SGHRS, CDR2 YFSETQ. Trimming removed 2 bases from V and 0 bases from J; junction bases left unmatched: 13. The CDR3 runs 20 residues. As DNA, the CDR3 is TGCGCCAGCAGCTTCAGGGTAGCGAGCGGGGGGGAAGCGAACACCGGGGAGCTGTTTTTT. Translating gives CASSFRVASGGEANTGELFF.

The rearrangement links TRBV9 to TRBJ2-3; 9 bases fit TRBD2. The CDR3 covers 17 residues. With 4 bases clipped from V and 2 bases from J, the junction kept 11 bases outside the gene matches. Germline assignment: CDR1 SGDLS and CDR2 YYNGEE. In nucleotides, the CDR3 is TGTGCCAGCAGCCAAACTGGGGCGGGGGGGGACACAGATACGCAGTATTTT. Translating it yields CASSQTGAGGDTDTQYF.

V usage is TRBV7-2 and J usage is TRBJ1-2; no reliable D call. The V end was cut by 5 bases, the J end by 8 bases, with 15 bases between. From germline, CDR1 is SGHTA and CDR2 FQGNSA. This CDR3 is 13 amino acids long. The chain's CDR3 is CASSRGPLEGYTF. CDR3 bases: TGTGCCAGCAGCCGCGGTCCACTAGAAGGCTACACCTTC.

This clone was observed a handful of times. The rearrangement links TRBV7-2 to TRBJ1-2; D might be TRBD1 (6 bases). V shed 2 bases and J shed 5 bases, with 9 bases lying between them. Germline assignment: CDR1 SGHTA and CDR2 FQGNSA. This CDR3 region has 13 residues. Written as DNA, the CDR3 is TGTGCCAGCAGCTTACGGGGGGCGTATGGCTACACCTTC. Its protein is CASSLRGAYGYTF.

V and J are TRBV9 and TRBJ2-7, with no clear D. The ends were cut back, 0 bases at V and 5 bases at J, with 9 bases in the middle. This CDR3 is built from 13 residues. Germline lookup yields CDR1 SGDLS and CDR2 YYNGEE. The CDR3 protein is CASSVGVSHEQYF. The DNA of the CDR3 is TGTGCCAGCAGCGTAGGTGTAAGCCACGAGCAGTACTTC.

The chain combines TRBV2 with TRBJ2-7; 9 bases fit TRBD1. The V segment lost 8 bases and the J segment 3 bases; nucleotides outside the gene matches: 2. Germline lookup yields CDR1 SNHLY and CDR2 FYNNEI. The CDR3 sequence is 12 residues long. CDR3 coding DNA: TGTGCCAGCGGGACAGGGAACTACGAGCAGTACTTC. It codes for CASGTGNYEQYF.

The rearrangement joins TRBV7-6 to TRBJ2-2, with D possibly matching TRBD1 (6 bases). V dropped 1 base and J dropped 7 bases, with 10 bases sitting between them. Germline V gene lookup returns CDR1 SGHVS and CDR2 FNYEAQ. This CDR3 region has 14 residues. CDR3 sequence reads: CASSLVQGHGELFF. The CDR3 nucleotides read TGTGCCAGCAGCTTAGTACAGGGTCACGGGGAGCTGTTTTTT.

This clone showed up just a few times. The chain is built from TRBV30 and TRBJ2-3; 8 positions agree with TRBD1. This CDR3 is 15 amino acids long. CDR1 and CDR2 (germline): GTSNPN, SVGIG (reference sequence). V was clipped by 5 bases and J by 2 bases; unmatched bases: 9. The CDR3 bases are TGTGCCTGGGCCCGAGGGACAGGCTACACAGATACGCAGTATTTT. Translating gives CAWARGTGYTDTQYF. The variable domain in full, completed from reference TRBV30 and TRBJ2-3, reads SQTIHQWPATLVQPVGSPLSLECTVEGTSNPNLYWYRQAAGRGLQLLFYSVGIGQISSEVPQNLSASRPQDRQFILSSKKLLLSDSGFYLCAWARGTGYTDTQYFGPGTRLTVL.

This clone was seen a few times. The V call is TRBV28, the J call TRBJ1-1; D is perhaps TRBD1 (5 bases). Germline-derived CDR1 and CDR2 are MDHEN and SYDVKM. V dropped 4 bases and J dropped 1 base, with 10 bases sitting between them. This CDR3 region has 14 residues. CDR3 in DNA: TGTGCCAGCAGTTCCCCAGGGTCGAACACTGAAGCTTTCTTT. This encodes CASSSPGSNTEAFF.

V usage is TRBV28 and J usage is TRBJ1-2; the D is unclear. In germline, CDR1 is MDHEN, CDR2 SYDVKM. The CDR3 runs to 17 residues. V was shortened by 3 bases and J by 0 bases, with 17 bases between the two germline ends. CDR3 protein: CASSFQAGRDPNYGYTF. The CDR3 nucleotides read TGTGCCAGCAGTTTTCAGGCGGGCAGAGACCCTAACTATGGCTACACCTTC.

The chain joins TRBV18 to TRBJ2-2; D gene unclear. CDR1 and CDR2 from the germline V gene are KGHSH and LQKENI. The CDR3 is 13 residues long. Trimming cost V 1 base and J 7 bases, with 7 bases left between them. The CDR3 region has the DNA TGTGCCAGCTCACCACTCTCAGGCGGGGAGCTGTTTTTT. Protein sequence: CASSPLSGGELFF. The full variable domain, rest sourced from reference TRBV18 and TRBJ2-2, is NAGVMQNPRHLVRRRGQEARLRCSPMKGHSHVYWYRQLPEEGLKFMVYLQKENIIDESGMPKERFSAEFPKEGPSILRIQQVVRGDSAAYFCASSPLSGGELFFGEGSRLTVL.

V usage is TRBV28 and J usage is TRBJ1-5; D perhaps matches TRBD1 (5 bases). The germline gives CDR1 MDHEN, CDR2 SYDVKM. V was clipped by 6 bases and J by 7 bases, with 19 bases between them. The CDR3 length is 15 residues. In DNA form, the CDR3 reads TGTGCCAGCAGCCGGACCGGGACGGAGGGACAGCCCCAGCATTTT. Its translation is CASSRTGTEGQPQHF.

This clone was seen only once. The gene calls are TRBV25-1 and TRBJ1-4; 7 bases align to TRBD1. The CDR3 spans 15 residues. CDR1 is MGHDK, CDR2 SYGVNS, per germline. Trimming cost V 6 bases and J 8 bases; bases outside gene matches: 12. In DNA form, the CDR3 reads TGTGCCAGCAGGCAAGGGACAGCACTAGGGGAAAAACTGTTTTTT. Translation: CASRQGTALGEKLFF.

V gene TRBV27 combines with J gene TRBJ2-5, with D tentatively TRBD1 (6 bases). This CDR3 has 14 residues. Germline lookup yields CDR1 MNHEY and CDR2 SMNVEV (reference sequence). The V end was cut by 3 bases, the J end by 7 bases, with 15 bases between. The CDR3 is CASSFRGLGGTQYF. The CDR3 coding sequence is TGTGCCAGCAGTTTTCGGGGTTTAGGGGGGACCCAGTACTTC.